The clone carrying this T cell receptor beta chain was detected many times. Its specificity is unknown. 2 million unsorted PBMCs were stored in RNAlater at -80 °C before RNA extraction. A single record per CDR3 protein comes from TCRdb applying MiXCR to the 5' RACE reads. Of about 66,000 distinct CDR3 sequences in the sample, roughly 4.8% are singletons; the top ten hold approximately 6.9%. These data belong to a study of neurological immune-mediated disorders. Study observations and caveats: Phylogenetic grouping assigned the repertoires of 18 of 34 multiple sclerosis patients to one related-CDR3 cluster, which constitutes a possible signature.

CDR1 and CDR2 (germline): SGHVS, FNYEAQ. CDR3 length equals 19 residues. Germline trimming cut 2 bases from V and 1 base from J; bases unmatched to any gene: 14. Sequenced sample: PBMCs. The source of this sequence is a man aged 30 to 39 with multiple sclerosis. The chain combines TRBV7-6 with TRBJ1-5, with TRBD1 matching 7 bases. CDR3 sequence (DNA): TGTGCCAGCAGCTTACGACCGGGAGGGGGCCGGGAAAGCAATCAGCCCCAGCATTTT. This gives the protein CASSLRPGGGRESNQPQHF.